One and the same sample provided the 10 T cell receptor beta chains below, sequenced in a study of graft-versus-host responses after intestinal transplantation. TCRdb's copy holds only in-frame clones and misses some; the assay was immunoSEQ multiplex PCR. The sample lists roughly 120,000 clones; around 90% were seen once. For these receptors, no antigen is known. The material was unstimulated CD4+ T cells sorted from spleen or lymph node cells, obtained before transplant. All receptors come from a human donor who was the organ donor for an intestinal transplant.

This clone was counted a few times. The CDR3 region is CAISESDSYGYTF. In DNA form, the CDR3 reads TGTGCCATCAGTGAGTCGGACAGCTATGGCTACACCTTC. The V and J genes are TRBV10-3 and TRBJ1-2, with D perhaps matching TRBD1 (6 bases). The CDR3 covers 13 residues. The V end was cut by 0 bases, the J end by 4 bases, with 6 bases between. Looked up from germline, CDR1 is ENHRY and CDR2 is SYGVKD.

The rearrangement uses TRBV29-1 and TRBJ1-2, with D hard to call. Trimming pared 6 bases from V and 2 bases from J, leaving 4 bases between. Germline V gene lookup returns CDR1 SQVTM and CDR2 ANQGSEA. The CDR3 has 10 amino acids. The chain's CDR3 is CSVFNYGYTF. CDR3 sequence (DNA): TGCAGCGTGTTCAACTATGGCTACACCTTC.

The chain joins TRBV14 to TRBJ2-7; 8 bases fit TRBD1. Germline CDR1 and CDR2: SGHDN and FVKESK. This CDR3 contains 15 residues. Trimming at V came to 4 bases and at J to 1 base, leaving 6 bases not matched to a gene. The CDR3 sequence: CASSRRTGSSYEQYF. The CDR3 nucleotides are TGTGCCAGCAGCCGCAGGACAGGGTCTTCCTACGAGCAGTACTTC. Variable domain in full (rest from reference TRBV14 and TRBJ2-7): EAGVTQFPSHSVIEKGQTVTLRCDPISGHDNLYWYRRVMGKEIKFLLHFVKESKQDESGMPNNRFLAERTGGTYSTLKVQPAELEDSGVYFCASSRRTGSSYEQYFGPGTRLTVT.

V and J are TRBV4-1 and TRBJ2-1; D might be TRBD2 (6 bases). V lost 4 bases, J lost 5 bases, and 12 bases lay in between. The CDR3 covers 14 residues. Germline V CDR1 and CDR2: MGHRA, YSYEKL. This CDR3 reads CASSRTGTDNEQFF. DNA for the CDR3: TGCGCCAGCAGCCGAACCGGGACTGACAATGAGCAGTTCTTC.

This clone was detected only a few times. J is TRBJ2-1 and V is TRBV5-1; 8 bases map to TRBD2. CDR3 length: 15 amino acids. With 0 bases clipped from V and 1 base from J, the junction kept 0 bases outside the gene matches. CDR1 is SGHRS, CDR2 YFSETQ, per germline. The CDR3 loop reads CASSLGLASYNEQFF. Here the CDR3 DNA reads TGCGCCAGCAGCTTGGGACTAGCGTCCTACAATGAGCAGTTCTTC. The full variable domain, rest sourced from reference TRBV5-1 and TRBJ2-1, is KAGVTQTPRYLIKTRGQQVTLSCSPISGHRSVSWYQQTPGQGLQFLFEYFSETQRNKGNFPGRFSGRQFSNSRSEMNVSTLELGDSALYLCASSLGLASYNEQFFGPGTRLTVL.

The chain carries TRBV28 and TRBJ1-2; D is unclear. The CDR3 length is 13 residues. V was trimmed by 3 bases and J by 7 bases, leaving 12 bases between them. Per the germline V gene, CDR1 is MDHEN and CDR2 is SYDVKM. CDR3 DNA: TGTGCCAGCAGTTTTTGGCGGTTGAGTGGCTACACCTTC. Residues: CASSFWRLSGYTF.

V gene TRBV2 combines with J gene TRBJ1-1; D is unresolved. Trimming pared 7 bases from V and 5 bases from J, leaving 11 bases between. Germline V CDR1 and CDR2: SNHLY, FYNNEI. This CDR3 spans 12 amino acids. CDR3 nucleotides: TGTGCCAGCATGTGGGATGGGACTGAAGCTTTCTTT. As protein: CASMWDGTEAFF.

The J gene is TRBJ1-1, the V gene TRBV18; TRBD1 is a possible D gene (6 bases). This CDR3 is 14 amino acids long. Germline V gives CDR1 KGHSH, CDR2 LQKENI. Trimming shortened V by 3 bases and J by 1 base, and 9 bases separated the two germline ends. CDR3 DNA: TGTGCCAGCTCACCTATACAGGGGAACACTGAAGCTTTCTTT. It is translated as CASSPIQGNTEAFF.

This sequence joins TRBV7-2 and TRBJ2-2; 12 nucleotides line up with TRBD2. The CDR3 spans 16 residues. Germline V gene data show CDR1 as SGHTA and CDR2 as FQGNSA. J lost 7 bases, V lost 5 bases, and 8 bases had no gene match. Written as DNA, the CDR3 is TGTGCCAGCAGCCGGACTAGCGGGATAGGCGGCGGGGAGCTGTTTTTT. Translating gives CASSRTSGIGGGELFF.

CDR3 nucleotides: TGTGCCAGCAGTCAGCGGGAGACGCAGTATTTT. This gives the protein CASSQRETQYF. The V and J genes are TRBV14 and TRBJ2-3; the match to TRBD2 covers 8 bases. Trimming removed 6 bases from V and 9 bases from J; junction bases left unmatched: 2. Per the germline V gene, CDR1 is SGHDN and CDR2 is FVKESK. The CDR3 is 11 residues long.